This TCR beta chain originates from a study of blood T cell repertoires in COVID-19. Method: immunoSEQ multiplex PCR; TCRdb's copy keeps in-frame clones and lacks some. The sample has 200,000 to 250,000 clones; around 84% are singletons. CDR1 SGHKS and CDR2 YYEKEE come from the germline V gene (reference sequence). V shed 4 bases, J shed 1 base, and the junction held 3 bases outside the gene matches. The CDR3 runs to 16 residues. The source is a woman aged 80 or over with active or convalescent COVID-19. V gene TRBV5-5 combines with J gene TRBJ2-1; TRBD1 matches at 12 bases. Source material: peripheral blood. The chain's CDR3 is CASSVGQGASYNEQFF. The CDR3 nucleotides are TGTGCCAGCAGCGTGGGACAGGGGGCATCCTACAATGAGCAGTTCTTC.